This T cell receptor (beta chain) was retrieved from a study of control samples from healthy donors and cancer patients. The data were produced by immunoSEQ multiplex PCR, yet TCRdb's version contains in-frame clones alone and is incomplete. The sample has around 75,000 clones, 84% seen once. Germline CDR1 is SGHNT and CDR2 is YENEEA. The germline V and J ends were trimmed by 5 bases and 2 bases, with 13 bases remaining between them. CDR3 length equals 14 residues. This clone was found a few times. The sequenced sample was blood. J is TRBJ2-7 and V is TRBV11-3; D ambiguous. This receptor was obtained from a man aged 50 to 59 in good health. The CDR3 DNA sequence: TGTGCCAGCAGCCCCCGGAGTTTTCCCTACGAGCAGTACTTC. Protein: CASSPRSFPYEQYF.